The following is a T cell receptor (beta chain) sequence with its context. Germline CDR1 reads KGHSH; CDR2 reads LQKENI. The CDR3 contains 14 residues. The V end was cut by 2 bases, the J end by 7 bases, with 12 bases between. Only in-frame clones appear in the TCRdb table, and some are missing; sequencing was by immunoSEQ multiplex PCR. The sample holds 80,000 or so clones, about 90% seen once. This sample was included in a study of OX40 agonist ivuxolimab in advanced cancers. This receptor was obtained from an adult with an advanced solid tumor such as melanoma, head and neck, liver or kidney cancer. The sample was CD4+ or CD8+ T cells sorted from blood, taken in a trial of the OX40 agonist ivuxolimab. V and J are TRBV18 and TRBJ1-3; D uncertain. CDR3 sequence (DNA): TGTGCCAGCTCACCAACTGACCTGGGGAACACCATATATTTT. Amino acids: CASSPTDLGNTIYF.